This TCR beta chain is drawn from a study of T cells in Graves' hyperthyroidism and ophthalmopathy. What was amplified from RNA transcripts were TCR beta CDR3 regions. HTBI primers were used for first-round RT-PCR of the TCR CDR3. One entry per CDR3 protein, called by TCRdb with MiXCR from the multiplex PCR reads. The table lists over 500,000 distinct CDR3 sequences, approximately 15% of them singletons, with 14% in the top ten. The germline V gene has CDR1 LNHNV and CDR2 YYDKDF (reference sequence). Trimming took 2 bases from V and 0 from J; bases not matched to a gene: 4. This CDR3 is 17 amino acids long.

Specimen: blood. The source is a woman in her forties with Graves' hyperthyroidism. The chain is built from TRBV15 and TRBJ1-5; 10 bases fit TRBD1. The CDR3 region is CATSRPGTGASNQPQHF. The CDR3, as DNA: TGTGCCACCAGCAGACCCGGGACAGGGGCTAGCAATCAGCCCCAGCATTTT.